The 27 T cell receptor beta chains below all came from one sample that was sequenced in a study of metastatic and nonmetastatic thyroid tumors. TCRdb re-clonotyped the PCR reads through MiXCR. The sample shows approximately 11,000 clones, around 30% of them seen only once. Patients had received no treatment of any kind before thyroid surgery. Sequenced input: tumor tissue. The receptor set was obtained from a female donor with papillary thyroid cancer or a benign thyroid nodule (not recorded which). Some clones in this sample may be carry-over from other donors' samples.

This chain connects TRBV5-5 to TRBJ1-2; no reliable D call. CDR3 length equals 16 residues. V dropped 0 bases and J dropped 8 bases, with 20 bases sitting between them. Germline values: CDR1 SGHKS, CDR2 YYEKEE (reference sequence). The CDR3 DNA follows: TGTGCCAGCAGCTTGGGTAGGGTGCTGACCCTCGGAGGCTACACCTTC. This sequence encodes CASSLGRVLTLGGYTF.

By proportion, this clone is medium-sized. V is TRBV27 and J is TRBJ1-2; perhaps TRBD1 as D (6 bases). There are 13 residues in the CDR3. CDR1 MNHEY and CDR2 SMNVEV come from the germline V gene (reference sequence). Trimming took off 5 bases at V and 7 bases at J, with 14 bases between the two ends. Here the CDR3 DNA reads TGTGCCAGCAGTGCACAGGGTGCGTTTGGCTACACCTTC. As protein: CASSAQGAFGYTF.

The V and J genes are TRBV27 and TRBJ2-3; no clear D gene. The CDR3 is made up of 13 amino acids. With 2 bases removed from V and 2 bases from J, the gap between germline ends came to 5 bases. The germline V gene has CDR1 MNHEY and CDR2 SMNVEV (reference sequence). For the CDR3, the DNA is TGTGCCAGCAGTTTAACCCTCACAGATACGCAGTATTTT. Translated: CASSLTLTDTQYF.

In its sample, this clone was seen many times. The chain joins TRBV7-2 to TRBJ2-5, with D tentatively TRBD2 (6 bases). V was cut by 5 bases and J by 7 bases, with 17 bases left in between. The V gene's germline CDR1 is SGHTA and CDR2 FQGNSA. The CDR3 length is 14 residues. Written as DNA, the CDR3 is TGTGCCAGCAGCCCCCAAGCGGGTGGCGGGACCCAGTACTTC. Its translation: CASSPQAGGGTQYF.

In its sample, this clone is medium-sized (0.01 to 0.1%). The sample contains more than one DNA sequence encoding this CDR3. This chain connects TRBV4-1 to TRBJ2-7; D remains unclear. CDR1 and CDR2 (germline): MGHRA, YSYEKL. Deletions cut 1 base from V and 2 bases from J, with 9 bases between. CDR3 length: 14 amino acids. The CDR3 nucleotides are TGCGCCAGCAGCCAAGGTCCTAGAGCCTACGAGCAGTACTTC. Encoded protein: CASSQGPRAYEQYF.

Here the CDR3 DNA reads TGTGCCAGCACCCCCCGGGCCTTGAACACTGAAGCTTTCTTT. Its translation: CASTPRALNTEAFF. The chain couples TRBV5-8 to TRBJ1-1; no clear D. Germline-derived CDR1 and CDR2 are SGHTS and YDEGEE. The CDR3 length is 14 residues. V was clipped by 6 bases and J by 0 bases, with 12 bases between them.

The J gene is TRBJ2-7, the V gene TRBV3-1, with D possibly being TRBD1 or TRBD2 (5 bases each). The V end lost 1 base, the J end lost 7 bases, and 8 bases lay between the germline ends. In germline, CDR1 is LGHDT, CDR2 YNNKEL (reference sequence). The CDR3 has 12 amino acids. The CDR3 DNA sequence: TGTGCCAGCAGCCAAGGGGGGTGGGAGCAGTACTTC. It is translated as CASSQGGWEQYF.

This clone was detected a few times. The chain uses TRBV6-1 and TRBJ2-3; D is uncertain. This CDR3 contains 15 residues. Germline lookup yields CDR1 MNHNS and CDR2 SASEGT. Trimming stripped 1 base from V and 2 bases from J, with 10 bases between. The CDR3 is CASSEVNGFTDTQYF. CDR3 sequence (DNA): TGTGCCAGCAGTGAAGTAAACGGATTCACAGATACGCAGTATTTT.

This sequence joins TRBV5-1 and TRBJ2-7; no clear D gene. Germline lookup yields CDR1 SGHRS and CDR2 YFSETQ. V was trimmed by 1 base and J by 1 base, leaving 6 bases between them. The CDR3 totals 13 residues. In nucleotides, the CDR3 is TGCGCCAGCAGCTTGAGGGATTCCTACGAGCAGTACTTC. Translation: CASSLRDSYEQYF.

The sample holds many counts of this clone. The chain recombines TRBV4-2 with TRBJ1-1; D is unclear. Per the germline V gene, CDR1 is LGHNA and CDR2 is YNFKEQ. This CDR3 spans 13 amino acids. The V gene lost 0 bases and the J gene lost 1 base, with 3 bases spanning the gap. The CDR3 is CASSQESNTEAFF. CDR3 nucleotides: TGTGCCAGCAGCCAAGAGTCGAACACTGAAGCTTTCTTT.

This chain links TRBV10-3 with TRBJ2-5; possibly TRBD1 for D (6 bases). There are 14 residues in the CDR3. V lost 3 bases to trimming and J lost 1 base, with 9 bases between them. Looked up from germline, CDR1 is ENHRY and CDR2 is SYGVKD. The chain's CDR3 is CAISEGQLQETQYF. Written as DNA, the CDR3 is TGTGCCATCAGTGAAGGACAGCTCCAAGAGACCCAGTACTTC.

This sequence joins TRBV5-1 and TRBJ2-5; TRBD1 aligns across 7 bases. CDR3 length: 13 residues. Germline V gene lookup returns CDR1 SGHRS and CDR2 YFSETQ. With 5 bases clipped from V and 2 bases from J, the junction kept 3 bases outside the gene matches. CDR3 residues: CASRPGQQETQYF. The CDR3 region has the DNA TGCGCCAGCAGACCGGGACAGCAAGAGACCCAGTACTTC. The variable domain in full, with the rest retrieved from reference TRBV5-1 and TRBJ2-5, is KAGVTQTPRYLIKTRGQQVTLSCSPISGHRSVSWYQQTPGQGLQFLFEYFSETQRNKGNFPGRFSGRQFSNSRSEMNVSTLELGDSALYLCASRPGQQETQYFGPGTRLLVL.

This clone is labeled medium-sized. The chain employs TRBV13 and TRBJ1-5, with TRBD1 as a possible D gene (6 bases). The CDR3 loop spans 16 amino acids. V shed 3 bases and J shed 2 bases, with 14 bases lying between them. In germline, CDR1 is PRHDT, CDR2 FYEKMQ (reference sequence). This chain's CDR3 is CASSFYDRNGNQPQHF. CDR3 nucleotides: TGTGCCAGCAGCTTTTATGACAGGAACGGCAATCAGCCCCAGCATTTT.

This clone appeared a few times. CDR3 amino acids: CASRASGTEAFF. The CDR3 DNA follows: TGTGCCAGCAGGGCCTCGGGAACTGAAGCTTTCTTT. This chain uses TRBV6-1 with TRBJ1-1; no reliable D call. The CDR3 consists of 12 residues. CDR1 MNHNS and CDR2 SASEGT come from the germline V gene. Trimming cost V 6 bases and J 5 bases, with 10 bases left between them.

This clone has more than one count but fewer than ten. CDR3 sequence reads: CASSKGLAGYEQYF. DNA of the CDR3: TGCGCCAGCAGCAAGGGACTAGCGGGGTACGAGCAGTACTTC. The chain is built from TRBV5-1 and TRBJ2-7, with TRBD2 identical over 13 bases. Trimming at V came to 4 bases and at J to 4 bases, leaving 2 bases not matched to a gene. Germline V lookup: CDR1 SGHRS, CDR2 YFSETQ. CDR3 size: 14 residues.

Judged by abundance, this clone is medium-sized. The chain links TRBV30 to TRBJ2-7, with 13 nucleotides matching TRBD2. The V and J ends lost 2 bases and 3 bases, in that order; junction bases with no gene match: 4. Germline V lookup: CDR1 GTSNPN, CDR2 SVGIG (reference sequence). This CDR3 is 15 amino acids long. CDR3: CAWSTSGRALYEQYF. The CDR3 DNA reads TGTGCCTGGAGTACTAGCGGGAGGGCCCTCTACGAGCAGTACTTC.

The V and J genes are TRBV27 and TRBJ2-7, with D perhaps TRBD1 or TRBD2 (5 bases each). Germline CDR1 is MNHEY and CDR2 is SMNVEV (reference sequence). Deletions cut 6 bases from V and 9 bases from J, with 15 bases between. The CDR3 is made up of 12 amino acids. The CDR3 is CASRGTGLRQYF. The CDR3 nucleotides are TGTGCCAGCAGGGGGACCGGTCTCCGGCAGTACTTC.

In its sample, this clone ranks as medium-sized. V and J are TRBV20-1 and TRBJ2-2, with D perhaps assigned TRBD1 or TRBD2 (6 bases each). The CDR3 loop spans 15 amino acids. Per the germline V gene, CDR1 is DFQATT and CDR2 is SNEGSKA (reference sequence). The V and J ends lost 1 base and 4 bases respectively, with 13 bases between them. CDR3 nucleotides: TGCAGTGCTAGAGTGTTGGGGGGCCTCACCGGGGAGCTGTTTTTT. This translates into CSARVLGGLTGELFF.

The chain combines TRBV4-1 with TRBJ1-2; D is perhaps TRBD1 (6 bases). Trimming shortened V by 0 bases and J by 4 bases, and 15 bases separated the two germline ends. The CDR3 sequence is 16 residues long. CDR1 and CDR2 (germline): MGHRA, YSYEKL. CDR3 DNA: TGCGCCAGCAGCCAAGATTCTGCCGGGGGCGGCTATGGCTACACCTTC. It codes for CASSQDSAGGGYGYTF.

As to this clone: Germline is not matched at one junction end, which may reflect a read error. The CDR3 DNA sequence: TGTGCCAGCAGCAAAGGCGGAGATACCCAGCACTTC. Translating gives CASSKGGDTQHF. The chain is built from TRBV9 and TRBJ2-5; D unclear. This CDR3 region has 12 residues. Germline values: CDR1 SGDLS, CDR2 YYNGEE.

This clone is medium-sized. This chain uses TRBV7-8 with TRBJ1-5; D is undetermined. The CDR3 runs to 13 residues. Trimming pared 3 bases from V and 7 bases from J, leaving 10 bases between. The V gene's germline CDR1 is SGHVS and CDR2 FQNEAQ. The CDR3 region is CASSFSPGQPQHF. In DNA, the CDR3 is TGTGCCAGCAGCTTCAGTCCGGGGCAGCCCCAGCATTTT. The full variable domain, in which reference TRBV7-8 and TRBJ1-5 provide the parts outside the CDR3, is GAGVSQSPRYKVAKRGQDVALRCDPISGHVSLFWYQQALGQGPEFLTYFQNEAQLDKSGLPSDRFFAERPEGSVSTLKIQRTQQEDSAVYLCASSFSPGQPQHFGDGTRLSIL.

This clone was observed many times. The rearrangement joins TRBV20-1 to TRBJ2-1; the D is unclear. Trimming took off 0 bases at V and 0 bases at J, with 15 bases between the two ends. Germline values: CDR1 DFQATT, CDR2 SNEGSKA (reference sequence). The CDR3 totals 17 residues. CDR3 bases: TGCAGTGCTAGAGATCGGGTAGCCTACCGCTCCTACAATGAGCAGTTCTTC. It is translated as CSARDRVAYRSYNEQFF.

This clone has only one observation. The rearrangement uses TRBV2 and TRBJ2-7; D unresolved. V was shortened by 6 bases and J by 4 bases, with 22 bases between the two germline ends. Germline CDR1 is SNHLY and CDR2 is FYNNEI. The CDR3 totals 16 residues. The CDR3 DNA is TGTGCCAGCAGCGCTAACCTATGGGATCTGGCTTACGAGCAGTACTTC. Translation: CASSANLWDLAYEQYF.

This clone is labeled medium-sized. CDR3 region: CASSGGVGAYGYTF. The CDR3 DNA sequence: TGTGCCAGCAGCGGAGGGGTGGGAGCCTATGGCTACACCTTC. This chain links TRBV5-4 with TRBJ1-2; D perhaps matches TRBD1 (5 bases). CDR1 and CDR2 (germline): SGHNT, YYREEE (reference sequence). Trimming stripped 4 bases from V and 4 bases from J, with 14 bases between. The CDR3 length is 14 residues.

The V and J genes are TRBV20-1 and TRBJ2-1; a weak D match, TRBD2 (6 bases). The CDR3 length is 15 residues. Germline CDR1 DFQATT, CDR2 SNEGSKA (reference sequence). The ends were cut back, 0 bases at V and 5 bases at J, with 14 bases in the middle. The CDR3 loop reads CSARDRLGLDNEQFF. The CDR3 coding sequence is TGCAGTGCTAGAGACCGACTAGGCCTAGACAATGAGCAGTTCTTC.

The J gene is TRBJ2-7, the V gene TRBV20-1; TRBD2 might be the D (5 bases). The CDR3 extends over 15 amino acids. V was clipped by 0 bases and J by 0 bases, with 12 bases between them. Germline lookup yields CDR1 DFQATT and CDR2 SNEGSKA (reference sequence). CDR3 amino acids: CSAREVGSGSYEQYF. DNA for the CDR3: TGCAGTGCTAGAGAGGTCGGCAGCGGCTCCTACGAGCAGTACTTC.

This clone was observed a few times. This rearrangement joins TRBV7-9 to TRBJ2-7; D call uncertain. The CDR3 runs 11 residues. Trimming left V 3 bases short and J 5 bases short, with 5 bases between. The germline V gene has CDR1 SEHNR and CDR2 FQNEAQ (reference sequence). The CDR3 bases are TGTGCCAGCAGCTTCGGCCACGAGCAGTACTTC. Its protein is CASSFGHEQYF. Filled out from reference TRBV7-9 and TRBJ2-7, the complete variable domain reads DTGVSQNPRHKITKRGQNVTFRCDPISEHNRLYWYRQTLGQGPEFLTYFQNEAQLEKSRLLSDRFSAERPKGSFSTLEIQRTEQGDSAMYLCASSFGHEQYFGPGTRLTVT.